The 29 T cell receptor beta chains below all came from one sample that was sequenced in a study of neurological immune-mediated disorders. TCRdb re-called the 5' RACE reads through MiXCR, storing one row per CDR3 protein. The table lists 30,000 to 40,000 distinct CDR3 sequences, approximately 4.2% of them singletons, with roughly 2.2% in the top ten. Sequencing was carried out using PBMCs. The receptors come from a man aged 30 to 39 with multiple sclerosis.

This clonotype was observed many times. The V and J genes are TRBV14 and TRBJ2-7; D perhaps matches TRBD2 (5 bases). The length of the CDR3 is 14 residues. From germline, CDR1 is SGHDN and CDR2 FVKESK. Trimming left V 0 bases short and J 2 bases short, with 8 bases between. CDR3: CASSQDWRAYEQYF. The CDR3 DNA reads TGTGCCAGCAGCCAAGATTGGCGGGCCTACGAGCAGTACTTC.

This clonotype was observed a handful of times. The chain is built from TRBV6-5 and TRBJ2-5; D uncertain. This CDR3 is 14 amino acids long. CDR1 is MNHEY, CDR2 SVGAGI, per germline. The ends were cut back, 6 bases at V and 2 bases at J, with 13 bases in the middle. CDR3 nucleotides: TGTGCCAGCAGATTGACCCACGGGCAAGAGACCCAGTACTTC. Protein sequence: CASRLTHGQETQYF.

At least ten counts were recorded for this clonotype. V gene TRBV20-1 combines with J gene TRBJ2-7; TRBD1 is a possible D gene (6 bases). This CDR3 comprises 12 residues. Germline CDR1 and CDR2: DFQATT and SNEGSKA (reference sequence). Trimming cost V 1 base and J 6 bases, with 10 bases left between them. CDR3 bases: TGCAGTGCTAGAGGGGGCAGGGGCGAGCAGTACTTC. This codes for CSARGGRGEQYF.

This clonotype appeared many times. V is TRBV4-1 and J is TRBJ1-5; weak D call: TRBD1 (6 bases). The CDR3 loop spans 15 amino acids. Germline values: CDR1 MGHRA, CDR2 YSYEKL. V was shortened by 0 bases and J by 7 bases, with 13 bases between the two germline ends. The CDR3 protein is CASSQDKGGGQPQHF. The CDR3 DNA follows: TGCGCCAGCAGCCAAGACAAGGGTGGGGGCCAGCCCCAGCATTTT.

This clonotype was seen repeatedly, ten times or more. One end of the junction fails to match germline, which may point to a read error. The chain combines TRBV13 with TRBJ2-1, with 9 bases that match TRBD2. This CDR3 comprises 16 residues. Germline values: CDR1 PRHDT, CDR2 FYEKMQ (reference sequence). CDR3 in amino acids: CASSLGWLAGNNEQFF. The DNA of the CDR3 is TGTGCCAGCAGCCTAGGGTGGCTAGCGGGGAACAATGAGCAGTTCTTC.

This clonotype was seen repeatedly, ten times or more. This rearrangement joins TRBV20-1 to TRBJ2-4, with D uncertain. V was pared by 4 bases and J by 3 bases, with 10 bases between. Germline CDR1 reads DFQATT; CDR2 reads SNEGSKA (reference sequence). This CDR3 spans 13 amino acids. The CDR3 here is CSATYSGKNIQYF. CDR3 nucleotide sequence: TGCAGTGCTACGTATTCGGGCAAAAACATTCAGTACTTC.

This clonotype occurred many times. This chain joins TRBV5-1 and TRBJ2-5, with 8 bases fitting TRBD1. V was pared by 4 bases and J by 5 bases, with 16 bases of the junction left unmatched. Germline V gene sequence: CDR1 SGHRS, CDR2 YFSETQ. CDR3 length: 17 amino acids. CDR3 amino acids: CASSEGGTGSFWETQYF. CDR3 nucleotides: TGCGCCAGCAGCGAAGGCGGGACAGGTTCCTTTTGGGAGACCCAGTACTTC.

The sample holds many counts of this clonotype. This chain joins TRBV5-4 and TRBJ1-2; the D gene is possibly TRBD1 (6 bases). V gave up 6 bases and J gave up 6 bases, with 9 bases separating them. This CDR3 has 11 residues. The V gene's germline CDR1 is SGHNT and CDR2 YYREEE (reference sequence). CDR3 in amino acids: CASTPGDGYTF. The CDR3 nucleotides are TGTGCCAGCACCCCAGGGGATGGCTACACCTTC.

This clonotype was counted many times. The V and J genes are TRBV5-1 and TRBJ2-1; 7 positions match TRBD1. Germline CDR1 and CDR2: SGHRS and YFSETQ. V shed 2 bases and J 2 bases; nucleotides not matched to a gene: 4. The CDR3 length is 15 residues. The CDR3 region is CASSFGDSAYNEQFF. The CDR3 DNA reads as TGCGCCAGCAGCTTTGGGGACAGCGCCTACAATGAGCAGTTCTTC.

At least ten counts were recorded for this clonotype. V usage is TRBV6-6 and J usage is TRBJ2-5; D remains ambiguous. The germline gives CDR1 MNHNY, CDR2 SVGAGI (reference sequence). V was trimmed by 3 bases and J by 5 bases, leaving 4 bases between them. CDR3 length: 11 residues. The CDR3 nucleotides are TGTGCCAGCAGTTATGGGGAGACCCAGTACTTC. Residues: CASSYGETQYF.

This clonotype was seen a handful of times. At one end the junction does not follow the germline gene, possibly because of a read error. V and J are TRBV9 and TRBJ1-6; D call uncertain. The CDR3 has 14 amino acids. Looked up from germline, CDR1 is SGDLS and CDR2 is YYNGEE. In DNA, the CDR3 is TGTGCCAGCAGCGTTCGGGCTGTAAATTCACCCCTCAACTTT. Translating it yields CASSVRAVNSPLNF.

This clonotype was seen ten or more times. The chain joins TRBV20-1 to TRBJ2-2; the match to TRBD2 covers 12 bases. Trimming cost V 3 bases and J 5 bases; bases outside gene matches: 13. CDR1 and CDR2 from the germline V gene are DFQATT and SNEGSKA (reference sequence). The CDR3 extends over 18 amino acids. Written as DNA, the CDR3 is TGCAGTGCTAGGGACACTAGCGGGGGGTCCCTGAGGACCGGGGAGCTGTTTTTT. Translating it yields CSARDTSGGSLRTGELFF.

By proportion, this clonotype is medium-sized. The chain uses TRBV15 and TRBJ1-2; the match to TRBD1 covers 8 bases. V shed 8 bases, J shed 0 bases, and the junction held 8 bases outside the gene matches. Germline CDR1 is LNHNV and CDR2 is YYDKDF (reference sequence). The CDR3 consists of 15 residues. CDR3 region: CATRDRRTSNYGYTF. The DNA of the CDR3 is TGTGCCACCCGGGACAGGAGAACTTCTAACTATGGCTACACCTTC. Variable domain in full (rest from reference TRBV15 and TRBJ1-2): DAMVIQNPRYQVTQFGKPVTLSCSQTLNHNVMYWYQQKSSQAPKLLFHYYDKDFNNEADTPDNFQSRRPNTSFCFLDIRSPGLGDTAMYLCATRDRRTSNYGYTFGSGTRLTVV.

This clonotype has a count of ten or more. The rearrangement links TRBV20-1 to TRBJ2-5; TRBD2 is a possible D gene (7 bases). V was pared by 2 bases and J by 5 bases, with 24 bases between. This CDR3 spans 17 amino acids. Germline lookup yields CDR1 DFQATT and CDR2 SNEGSKA (reference sequence). The DNA of the CDR3 is TGCAGTGCTAGACGAATTACGGGGGGCCGGGATATGGAGACCCAGTACTTC. Encoded protein: CSARRITGGRDMETQYF.

The genes are TRBV6-6 and TRBJ1-2; 8 positions match TRBD1. The CDR3 totals 17 residues. The V gene end was trimmed by 6 bases and the J gene end by 7 bases; junction bases not matched to a gene: 19. Germline V gene lookup returns CDR1 MNHNY and CDR2 SVGAGI (reference sequence). The CDR3 region is CASSEDRELILLGGYTF. The CDR3 nucleotides are TGTGCCAGCAGCGAGGACAGGGAACTTATCTTGTTGGGTGGCTACACCTTC.

There are many counts of this clonotype. The chain uses TRBV5-1 and TRBJ2-7; D might be TRBD2 (7 bases). This CDR3 comprises 15 residues. The V end was cut by 6 bases, the J end by 5 bases, with 21 bases between. Looked up from germline, CDR1 is SGHRS and CDR2 is YFSETQ. The CDR3 DNA reads as TGCGCCAGCATCAGGGGCTCGGGAGGAATGGACGAGCAGTACTTC. It specifies CASIRGSGGMDEQYF.

This clonotype came up many times. V and J are TRBV24-1 and TRBJ2-7; 7 bases are a match to TRBD1. This CDR3 spans 13 amino acids. V gave up 6 bases and J gave up 4 bases; unmatched junction bases: 5. CDR1 is KGHDR, CDR2 SFDVKD, per germline. The CDR3, as DNA: TGTGCCACCAGTAGACAGGGAAGGTACGAGCAGTACTTC. Protein sequence: CATSRQGRYEQYF.

V and J are TRBV20-1 and TRBJ2-5; 9 bases align to TRBD2. Germline-derived CDR1 and CDR2 are DFQATT and SNEGSKA (reference sequence). The CDR3 extends over 16 amino acids. Losses at the gene ends were 0 bases for V and 0 bases for J; bases not matched to a gene: 5. The CDR3 protein is CSARDRRGGYQETQYF. The CDR3 DNA reads TGCAGTGCTAGAGATAGGCGGGGGGGGTACCAAGAGACCCAGTACTTC.

Remarks on this clonotype: A much larger clone differs from this one at a single base, so this may be a read error. This chain connects TRBV12-3 or TRBV12-4 to TRBJ1-1, with D uncertain. V dropped 5 bases and J dropped 0 bases, with 7 bases sitting between them. The CDR3 has 13 amino acids. CDR3 protein: CASSPIMNTEAFF. CDR3 bases: TGTGCCAGCAGTCCCATCATGAACACTGAAGCTTTCTTT.

This clonotype came up many times. This chain connects TRBV30 to TRBJ2-7; 7 positions agree with TRBD2. The CDR3 runs 11 residues. Germline CDR1 and CDR2: GTSNPN and SVGIG (reference sequence). With 4 bases clipped from V and 7 bases from J, the junction kept 4 bases outside the gene matches. The CDR3 DNA follows: TGTGCCTGGACGCAGGGAGGGGAGCAGTACTTC. Translating gives CAWTQGGEQYF.

Notes on this clonotype: The junction shows a germline mismatch at one end, possibly a read error. The chain carries TRBV12-3 or TRBV12-4 and TRBJ1-6, with 8 bases matching TRBD1. The CDR3 extends over 14 amino acids. CDR3: CVSSQTGDNSPLHF. CDR3 DNA: TGTGTCAGCAGTCAGACAGGGGATAATTCACCCCTCCACTTT.

This clonotype has more than one count but fewer than ten. V gene TRBV4-1 combines with J gene TRBJ1-1; 7 positions match TRBD1. The CDR3 sequence is 16 residues long. V lost 2 bases, J lost 2 bases, and 8 bases stayed unmatched. In germline, CDR1 is MGHRA, CDR2 YSYEKL. For the CDR3, the DNA is TGCGCCAGCAGCCAACTATTCAGGGGGAATAACACTGAAGCTTTCTTT. It specifies CASSQLFRGNNTEAFF.

This clonotype was seen ten or more times. The CDR3 DNA reads as TGTGCCAGCAGCGAAAATCCCTCGGTAGGCTCCTACAATGAGCAGTTCTTC. Its translation: CASSENPSVGSYNEQFF. The V call is TRBV9, the J call TRBJ2-1; no firm D call. V was cut by 3 bases and J by 0 bases, with 16 bases left in between. The V gene's germline CDR1 is SGDLS and CDR2 YYNGEE. This CDR3 has 17 residues.

This clonotype showed up many times. V usage is TRBV20-1 and J usage is TRBJ1-5, with a possible D match to TRBD1 (5 bases). V lost 5 bases to trimming and J lost 5 bases, with 16 bases between them. Germline-derived CDR1 and CDR2 are DFQATT and SNEGSKA (reference sequence). The CDR3 covers 14 residues. CDR3 coding DNA: TGCAGTGCTCGCCGGGATGGGGCGGATCAGCCCCAGCATTTT. Translation: CSARRDGADQPQHF.

This clonotype occurred a few times. This chain links TRBV3-1 with TRBJ2-5, with D maybe TRBD1 (6 bases). The CDR3 consists of 15 residues. The germline V and J ends were trimmed by 0 bases and 5 bases, with 13 bases remaining between them. In germline, CDR1 is LGHDT, CDR2 YNNKEL (reference sequence). CDR3 coding DNA: TGTGCCAGCAGCCAAGAATTTGGGGGCCGGGAGACCCAGTACTTC. This translates into CASSQEFGGRETQYF.

This clonotype was detected many times. The chain joins TRBV11-3 to TRBJ1-1; D remains unclear. CDR1 and CDR2 (germline): SGHNT, YENEEA. The CDR3 covers 14 residues. V lost 1 base and J 5 bases, leaving 11 bases between the germline ends. The CDR3 bases are TGTGCCAGCAGCTTAGGGTCGGGGATGACTGAAGCTTTCTTT. Its protein product is CASSLGSGMTEAFF.

At least ten counts were recorded for this clonotype. The V call is TRBV29-1, the J call TRBJ1-2; TRBD1 is a possible D gene (5 bases). Germline values: CDR1 SQVTM, CDR2 ANQGSEA. The CDR3 consists of 13 residues. V was trimmed by 7 bases and J by 6 bases, leaving 18 bases between them. The CDR3 region has the DNA TGCAGCGGCAGCGGGCCGGGACTACATGGCTACACCTTC. Its translation is CSGSGPGLHGYTF.

This clonotype was seen repeatedly, ten times or more. J is TRBJ2-3 and V is TRBV10-3; 12 positions agree with TRBD2. The length of the CDR3 is 18 residues. Germline CDR1 reads ENHRY; CDR2 reads SYGVKD. Germline trimming cut 2 bases from V and 0 bases from J; bases unmatched to any gene: 6. CDR3 loop: CAISETLAGGQSTDTQYF. Here the CDR3 DNA reads TGTGCCATCAGTGAGACACTAGCGGGGGGCCAGAGCACAGATACGCAGTATTTT.

The sample holds many counts of this clonotype. V is TRBV7-9 and J is TRBJ2-1, with TRBD2 identical over 8 bases. The length of the CDR3 is 15 residues. In germline, CDR1 is SEHNR, CDR2 FQNEAQ (reference sequence). With V trimmed by 4 bases and J by 5 bases, 7 bases remained unmatched. CDR3 region: CASSSSGGVNNEQFF. The DNA of the CDR3 is TGTGCCAGCAGCTCATCGGGGGGGGTAAACAATGAGCAGTTCTTC.